This T cell receptor beta chain was profiled in a study of blood T cell repertoires in COVID-19. On the study more broadly: The cDNA or gDNA used as material had been derived from T cells, B-cell-depleted T cells, or PBMCs.

Data came from immunoSEQ multiplex PCR; TCRdb stores just in-frame clones and leaves some out. The repertoire consists of fewer than 100,000 clones, with approximately 87% occurring once and the leading ten covering under 8%. V lost 6 bases to trimming and J lost 6 bases; unmatched junction nucleotides: 7. The CDR3 extends over 14 amino acids. Germline CDR1 reads ENHRY; CDR2 reads SYGVKD. The gene calls are TRBV10-3 and TRBJ1-5; 8 bases match TRBD1. The sequence came from a human donor with acute or convalescent COVID-19. The donor label of this sample is uncertain. Sequenced input: peripheral blood. The CDR3 sequence: CAIRDDRGSQPQHF. In DNA, the CDR3 is TGTGCCATCAGAGACGACAGGGGCTCTCAGCCCCAGCATTTT.